This paragraph covers one TCR beta chain sequence. Its antigen is currently unknown. This entry comes from a study of T cell responses to AZD1222 COVID-19 vaccine. Germline CDR1 reads LNHDA; CDR2 reads SQIVND (reference sequence). V lost 6 bases and J 5 bases, leaving 8 bases between the germline ends. The length of the CDR3 is 12 residues. Points from the study as a whole: Compared with day 0, the breadth and depth of the Spike-specific TCR repertoire rose significantly after two doses of AZD1222. Most donors were white British, females outnumbered males, and clonal diversity was possibly underestimated.

Some clones are missing from TCRdb's copy, which holds only in-frame ones; the method was immunoSEQ multiplex PCR. Of 150,000 or so clones listed, 70% to 90% are singletons. Specimen: peripheral blood, collected on day 0 of AZD1222 vaccination. The clonotype comes from an adult in good health. This rearrangement joins TRBV19 to TRBJ2-1; possibly TRBD2 for D (5 bases). CDR3 DNA: TGTGCCAGTAGGTTCGGGGACAATGAGCAGTTCTTC. It encodes CASRFGDNEQFF.